These 26 T cell receptor beta chains originate from one sample sequenced in a study of control samples from healthy donors and cancer patients. Sequencing used immunoSEQ multiplex PCR; TCRdb keeps in-frame clones, though not all of them. The data show roughly 150,000 clones, under 95% seen once. The sample was blood. The receptors were gathered from a man between 18 and 29 years old in good health.

The V call is TRBV29-1, the J call TRBJ2-1; D is perhaps TRBD1 (6 bases). The V gene's germline CDR1 is SQVTM and CDR2 ANQGSEA. V gave up 6 bases and J gave up 7 bases, with 13 bases separating them. CDR3 size: 12 residues. The CDR3 sequence: CSVDTGLNEQFF. The CDR3 DNA reads TGCAGCGTCGACACAGGGTTGAATGAGCAGTTCTTC.

This clone occurred once. The chain has TRBV28 and TRBJ1-4, with D perhaps matching TRBD1 (6 bases). CDR1 MDHEN and CDR2 SYDVKM come from the germline V gene. V was clipped by 7 bases and J by 5 bases, with 17 bases between them. The CDR3 length is 15 residues. CDR3 amino acids: CASIGRGRPNEKLFF. CDR3 nucleotides: TGTGCCAGCATCGGCAGGGGCCGTCCAAATGAAAAACTGTTTTTT.

The rearrangement links TRBV4-3 to TRBJ1-2; possible D gene TRBD1, 5 bases. V lost 0 bases and J 8 bases, leaving 16 bases between the germline ends. This CDR3 spans 15 amino acids. Germline CDR1 LGHNA, CDR2 YSLEER. CDR3 amino acids: CASSQDPRGSVGYTF. DNA of the CDR3: TGCGCCAGCAGCCAAGATCCGCGGGGGTCCGTCGGCTACACCTTC.

V usage is TRBV11-2 and J usage is TRBJ2-2; the match to TRBD1 covers 10 bases. The CDR3 is 17 residues long. Germline V lookup: CDR1 SGHAT, CDR2 FQNNGV. With 4 bases clipped from V and 5 bases from J, the junction kept 10 bases outside the gene matches. The CDR3 loop is CASSSHGDRGGTGELFF. For the CDR3, the DNA is TGTGCCAGCAGCTCCCATGGGGACAGGGGCGGTACCGGGGAGCTGTTTTTT. The variable domain in full, completed from reference TRBV11-2 and TRBJ2-2, reads EAGVAQSPRYKIIEKRQSVAFWCNPISGHATLYWYQQILGQGPKLLIQFQNNGVVDDSQLPKDRFSAERLKGVDSTLKIQPAKLEDSAVYLCASSSHGDRGGTGELFFGEGSRLTVL.

The gene calls are TRBV2 and TRBJ1-2; D may be TRBD1 (6 bases). V was pared by 6 bases and J by 7 bases, with 12 bases between. CDR3 length equals 12 residues. Germline V gene lookup returns CDR1 SNHLY and CDR2 FYNNEI. In DNA, the CDR3 is TGTGCCAGCAGGCTGGGGGCGGGTGGCTACACCTTC. Its translation is CASRLGAGGYTF. The whole variable domain, filled in from reference TRBV2 and TRBJ1-2, reads EPEVTQTPSHQVTQMGQEVILRCVPISNHLYFYWYRQILGQKVEFLVSFYNNEISEKSEIFDDQFSVERPDGSNFTLKIRSTKLEDSAMYFCASRLGAGGYTFGSGTRLTVV.

The V gene is TRBV13, the J gene TRBJ2-3; 8 positions agree with TRBD2. Germline V lookup: CDR1 PRHDT, CDR2 FYEKMQ (reference sequence). This CDR3 is 15 amino acids long. Germline trimming cut 5 bases from V and 0 bases from J; bases unmatched to any gene: 4. The CDR3 loop reads CASSARLASTDTQYF. DNA of the CDR3: TGTGCCAGCAGCGCGCGACTAGCGAGCACAGATACGCAGTATTTT.

This sequence joins TRBV4-2 and TRBJ2-5; 10 bases map to TRBD2. V shed 1 base, J shed 1 base, and the junction held 12 bases outside the gene matches. CDR1 is LGHNA, CDR2 YNFKEQ, per germline. CDR3 length: 19 amino acids. CDR3 sequence reads: CASSQALRISSGGQETQYF. CDR3 in DNA: TGTGCCAGCAGCCAAGCCCTAAGAATATCTAGCGGGGGCCAAGAGACCCAGTACTTC.

The gene calls are TRBV5-4 and TRBJ1-1; no reliable D call. Germline V gene data show CDR1 as SGHNT and CDR2 as YYREEE (reference sequence). This CDR3 is 13 amino acids long. Trimming took off 3 bases at V and 3 bases at J, with 9 bases between the two ends. This chain's CDR3 is CASSYPQHTEAFF. The CDR3 region has the DNA TGTGCCAGCAGCTACCCTCAGCACACTGAAGCTTTCTTT.

The V and J genes are TRBV5-6 and TRBJ2-1, with 8 positions matching TRBD1. Looked up from germline, CDR1 is SGHDT and CDR2 is YYEEEE. There are 15 residues in the CDR3. The ends lost 3 bases at V and 4 bases at J; junction bases unmatched: 6. The CDR3 sequence: CASSSGQGRYNEQFF. In nucleotides, the CDR3 is TGTGCCAGCAGCTCCGGACAGGGAAGGTACAATGAGCAGTTCTTC.

V usage is TRBV27 and J usage is TRBJ1-6, with D hard to call. Germline CDR1 MNHEY, CDR2 SMNVEV (reference sequence). V was cut by 3 bases and J by 7 bases, with 4 bases left in between. CDR3 size: 12 residues. The CDR3 is CASSLGNSPLHF. CDR3 nucleotide sequence: TGTGCCAGCAGTTTGGGGAATTCACCCCTCCACTTT.

This clone came up a few times. The chain uses TRBV28 and TRBJ1-1; D is uncertain. Germline assignment: CDR1 MDHEN and CDR2 SYDVKM. The CDR3 covers 14 residues. The V end was cut by 8 bases, the J end by 3 bases, with 16 bases between. Here the CDR3 reads CASRNAGDYTEAFF. The CDR3 DNA sequence: TGTGCCAGCCGAAACGCAGGAGACTACACTGAAGCTTTCTTT.

The chain joins TRBV5-5 to TRBJ1-5; D unresolved. Germline V gene data show CDR1 as SGHKS and CDR2 as YYEKEE (reference sequence). CDR3 size: 15 residues. V was clipped by 0 bases and J by 7 bases, with 14 bases between them. The CDR3, as DNA: TGTGCCAGCAGCTTGGGTACTGGGCGCGGGCAGCCCCAGCATTTT. Its protein is CASSLGTGRGQPQHF.

The chain couples TRBV7-2 to TRBJ2-2; 7 nucleotides match TRBD1. CDR1 is SGHTA and CDR2 is FQGNSA in the germline V gene. This CDR3 comprises 16 residues. J gave up 5 bases and V 0 bases, and 6 bases lay outside the gene matches. The DNA for the CDR3 is TGTGCCAGCAGCTTAGCTCAGGACAGGCTGACCGGGGAGCTGTTTTTT. Its protein product is CASSLAQDRLTGELFF.

The V call is TRBV7-6, the J call TRBJ2-6; 7 bases fit TRBD1. Unmatched junction bases numbered 10, after V lost 5 bases and J lost 0 bases. Germline V gives CDR1 SGHVS, CDR2 FNYEAQ. The CDR3 sequence is 18 residues long. This CDR3 is CASSLFQGEYSGANVLTF. The CDR3 nucleotides are TGTGCCAGCAGCCTCTTCCAGGGGGAATACTCTGGGGCCAACGTCCTGACTTTC. The full variable domain, in which reference TRBV7-6 and TRBJ2-6 provide the parts outside the CDR3, is GAGVSQSPRYKVTKRGQDVALRCDPISGHVSLYWYRQALGQGPEFLTYFNYEAQQDKSGLPNDRFSAERPEGSISTLTIQRTEQRDSAMYRCASSLFQGEYSGANVLTFGAGSRLTVL.

With regard to this clone: Other DNA sequences in this sample translate to the same CDR3. This CDR3 reads CASSEDRQPQHF. The CDR3, as DNA: TGTGCCAGCAGTGAGGATAGACAGCCCCAGCATTTT. The V gene is TRBV2, the J gene TRBJ1-5, with no clear D. The ends were cut back, 3 bases at V and 7 bases at J, with 7 bases in the middle. Germline CDR1 SNHLY, CDR2 FYNNEI. The CDR3 covers 12 residues.

The V gene is TRBV5-1, the J gene TRBJ2-3, with D perhaps being TRBD1 or TRBD2 (5 bases each). The V and J ends lost 0 bases and 4 bases respectively, with 6 bases between them. CDR1 and CDR2 from the germline V gene are SGHRS and YFSETQ. The CDR3 consists of 13 residues. The CDR3 nucleotides read TGCGCCAGCAGCTTGGTGGGGGCAGATACGCAGTATTTT. As protein: CASSLVGADTQYF.

This chain connects TRBV7-6 to TRBJ1-1, with D hard to call. CDR1 is SGHVS and CDR2 is FNYEAQ in the germline V gene. This CDR3 has 14 residues. V was clipped by 1 base and J by 7 bases, with 13 bases between them. The CDR3 DNA sequence: TGTGCCAGCAGCTTAGATCGGCAGCCCAGTGAAGCTTTCTTT. It specifies CASSLDRQPSEAFF.

V and J are TRBV7-9 and TRBJ2-7, with 12 bases matching TRBD1. Germline values: CDR1 SEHNR, CDR2 FQNEAQ (reference sequence). V dropped 4 bases and J dropped 5; count of bases not matched to a gene: 6. The CDR3 spans 15 residues. CDR3 DNA sequence: TGTGCCAGCAGCTGGGGGACAGGGGGCTTCGACGAGCAGTACTTC. Residues: CASSWGTGGFDEQYF.

The V gene is TRBV25-1, the J gene TRBJ1-2; D might be TRBD1 (6 bases). CDR1 is MGHDK and CDR2 is SYGVNS in the germline V gene. The V gene lost 7 bases and the J gene lost 5 bases, with 14 bases spanning the gap. The CDR3 is 13 residues long. The CDR3 reads CASTPGGRYGYTF. The DNA for the CDR3 is TGTGCCAGCACCCCTGGGGGCAGGTATGGCTACACCTTC.

The DNA for the CDR3 is TGCGCCAGCAGCTCAGTTGGGTTACCTGGAAACACCATATATTTT. The encoded protein is CASSSVGLPGNTIYF. The chain employs TRBV5-1 and TRBJ1-3; the D is unclear. Trimming took 3 bases from V and 2 from J, leaving 12 bases between them. CDR3 length: 15 amino acids. Germline V gene sequence: CDR1 SGHRS, CDR2 YFSETQ.

The gene calls are TRBV30 and TRBJ1-1, with 8 bases fitting TRBD1. CDR1 and CDR2 (germline): GTSNPN, SVGIG (reference sequence). V shed 2 bases and J 4 bases; nucleotides not matched to a gene: 9. This CDR3 has 15 amino acids. The CDR3 sequence is CAWSTGQGGSTEAFF. The CDR3 DNA reads TGTGCCTGGAGTACCGGACAGGGTGGGAGCACTGAAGCTTTCTTT.

V and J are TRBV11-2 and TRBJ1-1, with no clear D. This CDR3 is built from 18 residues. Germline V gene data show CDR1 as SGHAT and CDR2 as FQNNGV. The V gene lost 0 bases and the J gene lost 1 base, with 18 bases spanning the gap. The CDR3: CASSLELGSGGPNTEAFF. CDR3 nucleotide sequence: TGTGCCAGCAGCTTAGAACTGGGGTCGGGCGGACCGAACACTGAAGCTTTCTTT.

The chain employs TRBV9 and TRBJ2-7; unclear D gene. Trimming took off 0 bases at V and 2 bases at J, with 9 bases between the two ends. This CDR3 has 14 amino acids. CDR1 is SGDLS, CDR2 YYNGEE, per germline. The chain's CDR3 is CASSVALGTYEQYF. CDR3 DNA sequence: TGTGCCAGCAGCGTAGCCTTAGGGACCTACGAGCAGTACTTC. The variable domain in full, completed from reference TRBV9 and TRBJ2-7, reads DSGVTQTPKHLITATGQRVTLRCSPRSGDLSVYWYQQSLDQGLQFLIQYYNGEERAKGNILERFSAQQFPDLHSELNLSSLELGDSALYFCASSVALGTYEQYFGPGTRLTVT.

This chain links TRBV4-2 with TRBJ1-5; 9 nucleotides line up with TRBD1. Trimming cost V 0 bases and J 1 base; bases outside gene matches: 10. Germline CDR1 and CDR2: LGHNA and YNFKEQ. The CDR3 consists of 19 residues. The CDR3 DNA sequence: TGTGCCAGCAGCCAAGAGTCCCGGGACAGGGTGCCAAGCAATCAGCCCCAGCATTTT. Amino acid sequence: CASSQESRDRVPSNQPQHF.

The J gene is TRBJ2-7, the V gene TRBV19; D perhaps matches TRBD2 (5 bases). V lost 3 bases, J lost 2 bases, and 11 bases lay in between. From germline, CDR1 is LNHDA and CDR2 SQIVND (reference sequence). This CDR3 spans 14 amino acids. CDR3 nucleotide sequence: TGTGCCAGTAGTATCAGCGGAGGCCCCTACGAGCAGTACTTC. Translating it yields CASSISGGPYEQYF.

The genes are TRBV7-9 and TRBJ2-7; D uncertain. The CDR3 is 15 residues long. The germline V gene encodes CDR1 SEHNR and CDR2 FQNEAQ (reference sequence). V was cut by 5 bases and J by 2 bases, with 16 bases left in between. The CDR3 nucleotides are TGTGCCAGCAGCCCAACAGATAGGGCTGCCTACGAGCAGTACTTC. Amino acid sequence: CASSPTDRAAYEQYF.